The clone carrying this TCR beta chain has only one observation. The data were obtained in a study of blood T cell repertoires in COVID-19. Study-wide context: The United States, Italy and Spain provided the acute and convalescent COVID-19 samples. T cells, B-cell-depleted T cells, or PBMCs supplied cDNA or gDNA.

This CDR3 has 18 residues. Trimming at V came to 4 bases and at J to 9 bases, leaving 18 bases not matched to a gene. Germline CDR1 and CDR2: MGHRA and YSYEKL. Recruitment covered roughly 22 US areas and drew participants whose ages spanned roughly 18 to 100 years. Only in-frame clones appear in the TCRdb table, and some are missing; sequencing was by immunoSEQ multiplex PCR. Seen here are 270,000 or so clones, roughly 80% observed once, and the top ten hold about 3.4%. V is TRBV4-1 and J is TRBJ1-6, with 7 nucleotides matching TRBD1. This TCR came from a man aged 50-60 years who had recovered from COVID-19. The sequencing sample was made of PBMCs or T cells enriched from blood (not recorded which). CDR3 nucleotides: TGCGCCAGCAGCCGTATAGCATCGACAGGGCGACTACTTTCACCCCTCCACTTT. The encoded protein is CASSRIASTGRLLSPLHF.